The rows below give T cell receptor beta chains drawn from one sample of a study of T cell responses to AZD1222 COVID-19 vaccine. Sequencing was performed with immunoSEQ multiplex PCR; in TCRdb, only in-frame clones are kept and a portion is missing. The data hold some 140,000 clones, with about 88% observed a single time. Sequenced here: peripheral blood, sampled on day 0 of AZD1222 vaccination. These TCRs come from an adult in good health. Each CDR3 is given with its conserved first and last residue. Each record gives: D gene, V gene, J gene, clone size, CDR3 protein, CDR3 DNA. A D gene is named only where the DNA matches it firmly. A clone size is listed for some rows: how often the clone was seen (once, few, many), or a class if it is expanded.

D: -
V: TRBV2
J: TRBJ2-3
size: -
CDR3: CASSEGVQDTQYF
DNA: TGTGCCAGCAGTGAAGGGGTCCAAGATACGCAGTATTTT

D: -
V: TRBV12-3/TRBV12-4
J: TRBJ1-2
size: -
CDR3: CASSSAGNYGYTF
DNA: TGTGCCAGCAGTTCAGCAGGGAACTATGGCTACACCTTC

D: TRBD1
V: TRBV3-1/TRBV3-2
J: TRBJ1-2
size: -
CDR3: CASSPRQGFDGYTF
DNA: TGTGCCAGCAGCCCTCGACAGGGATTTGATGGCTACACCTTC

D: -
V: TRBV7-2
J: TRBJ2-1
size: -
CDR3: CASSLNNEQFF
DNA: TGTGCCAGCAGCCTAAACAATGAGCAGTTCTTC

D: -
V: TRBV2
J: TRBJ1-2
size: -
CDR3: CASIGKDYGYTF
DNA: TGTGCCAGCATCGGAAAGGATTATGGCTACACCTTC

D: TRBD1
V: TRBV5-4
J: TRBJ2-2
size: -
CDR3: CASRQGANTGELFF
DNA: TGTGCCAGCCGACAGGGGGCCAACACCGGGGAGCTGTTTTTT

D: -
V: TRBV28
J: TRBJ1-5
size: -
CDR3: CASSRGGNQPQHF
DNA: TGTGCCAGCAGCCGAGGGGGGAATCAGCCCCAGCATTTT

D: -
V: TRBV3-1/TRBV3-2
J: TRBJ2-5
size: -
CDR3: CASSQGGAQETQYF
DNA: TGTGCCAGCAGCCAGGGGGGGGCCCAAGAGACCCAGTACTTC

D: -
V: TRBV7-9
J: TRBJ2-7
size: -
CDR3: CASSQRTESYEQYF
DNA: TGTGCCAGCAGCCAGAGAACGGAATCCTACGAGCAGTACTTC

D: -
V: TRBV6-2/TRBV6-3
J: TRBJ1-1
size: -
CDR3: CASSYFSRREQNLEAFF
DNA: TGTGCCAGCAGTTACTTTTCGAGGCGGGAACAGAACCTTGAAGCTTTCTTT

D: -
V: TRBV9
J: TRBJ1-3
size: once
CDR3: CASSVGVSGNTIYF
DNA: TGTGCCAGCAGCGTAGGAGTCTCTGGAAACACCATATATTTT

D: -
V: TRBV4-3
J: TRBJ2-7
size: -
CDR3: CASSQVLAVEQYF
DNA: TGCGCCAGCAGCCAAGTGCTAGCTGTCGAGCAGTACTTC

D: -
V: TRBV12-3/TRBV12-4
J: TRBJ2-1
size: once
CDR3: CASRAGIYNEQFF
DNA: TGTGCCAGCAGAGCCGGGATCTACAATGAGCAGTTCTTC

D: -
V: TRBV9
J: TRBJ1-6
size: few
CDR3: CASSAGLSYNSPLHF
DNA: TGTGCCAGCAGCGCCGGCCTCTCCTATAATTCACCCCTCCACTTT

D: TRBD1
V: TRBV6-5
J: TRBJ1-2
size: -
CDR3: CASSYGGQGGYGYTF
DNA: TGTGCCAGCAGTTACGGGGGACAGGGGGGTTATGGCTACACCTTC

D: TRBD1
V: TRBV10-3
J: TRBJ1-2
size: once
CDR3: CAISPGTGGADGYTF
DNA: TGTGCCATCAGCCCCGGGACAGGGGGCGCGGATGGCTACACCTTC

D: -
V: TRBV10-3
J: TRBJ2-2
size: -
CDR3: CAISPGLLLVGELFF
DNA: TGTGCCATCAGCCCGGGACTGCTCCTCGTCGGGGAGCTGTTTTTT

D: -
V: TRBV28
J: TRBJ1-1
size: few
CDR3: CASRHFGENTEAFF
DNA: TGTGCCAGCAGGCATTTCGGGGAGAACACTGAAGCTTTCTTT

D: TRBD1
V: TRBV10-2
J: TRBJ2-2
size: -
CDR3: CASQGASNTGELFF
DNA: TGCGCCAGCCAGGGGGCTTCGAACACCGGGGAGCTGTTTTTT

D: -
V: TRBV24-1
J: TRBJ2-5
size: -
CDR3: CATSDSHQETQYF
DNA: TGTGCCACCAGTGACTCCCACCAAGAGACCCAGTACTTC

D: -
V: TRBV27
J: TRBJ2-3
size: -
CDR3: CASSLSGGSADTQYF
DNA: TGTGCCAGCAGTTTATCAGGGGGGAGCGCAGATACGCAGTATTTT

D: -
V: TRBV11-3
J: TRBJ2-2
size: -
CDR3: CASSLGGTGELFF
DNA: TGTGCCAGCAGCTTAGGCGGCACCGGGGAGCTGTTTTTT

D: -
V: TRBV5-1
J: TRBJ2-7
size: once
CDR3: CASSLVAGDTYEQYF
DNA: TGCGCCAGCAGCTTGGTGGCAGGGGATACCTACGAGCAGTACTTC

D: -
V: TRBV6-5
J: TRBJ2-2
size: -
CDR3: CASRAGTGNTGELFF
DNA: TGTGCCAGCAGGGCCGGGACGGGGAACACCGGGGAGCTGTTTTTT

D: TRBD2
V: TRBV7-9
J: TRBJ2-3
size: -
CDR3: CASSLTSGGTDTQYF
DNA: TGTGCCAGCAGCTTGACCAGCGGGGGCACAGATACGCAGTATTTT

D: -
V: TRBV19
J: TRBJ1-2
size: -
CDR3: CASSPTERGYTF
DNA: TGTGCCAGTAGTCCAACGGAACGGGGCTACACCTTC

D: -
V: TRBV6-5
J: TRBJ2-7
size: -
CDR3: CASTGIAPYEQYF
DNA: TGTGCCAGCACGGGGATCGCTCCATACGAGCAGTACTTC

D: -
V: TRBV25-1
J: TRBJ1-6
size: -
CDR3: CASSDNSPLHF
DNA: TGTGCCAGCAGTGACAATTCACCCCTCCACTTT

D: -
V: TRBV5-4
J: TRBJ2-1
size: -
CDR3: CASSGGGLMNNEQFF
DNA: TGTGCCAGCAGCGGAGGGGGCCTTATGAACAATGAGCAGTTCTTC

D: TRBD2
V: TRBV7-2
J: TRBJ2-5
size: -
CDR3: CASKVAGAETQYF
DNA: TGTGCCAGCAAGGTAGCGGGGGCTGAGACCCAGTACTTC

D: -
V: TRBV2
J: TRBJ1-5
size: -
CDR3: CASSDRGVGQPQHF
DNA: TGTGCCAGCAGTGACCGGGGGGTGGGTCAGCCCCAGCATTTT

D: -
V: TRBV6-5
J: TRBJ1-2
size: -
CDR3: CASSYSISRVDGYTF
DNA: TGTGCCAGCAGTTACTCGATCTCCAGGGTTGATGGCTACACCTTC

D: TRBD1
V: TRBV6-5
J: TRBJ1-2
size: -
CDR3: CASSTTGDGYTF
DNA: TGTGCCAGCAGTACCACAGGGGATGGCTACACCTTC

D: -
V: TRBV9
J: TRBJ2-5
size: -
CDR3: CASSVDRGEQETQYF
DNA: TGTGCCAGCAGCGTAGATCGGGGAGAACAAGAGACCCAGTACTTC

D: TRBD2
V: TRBV9
J: TRBJ2-5
size: -
CDR3: CASSTGGLAGGTGETQYF
DNA: TGTGCCAGCAGCACCGGAGGACTAGCGGGGGGTACGGGAGAGACCCAGTACTTC

D: -
V: TRBV9
J: TRBJ1-6
size: -
CDR3: CASSVTDNNSPLHF
DNA: TGTGCCAGCAGCGTAACAGACAATAATTCACCCCTCCACTTT

D: -
V: TRBV10-3
J: TRBJ2-1
size: -
CDR3: CAISESGALHNEQFF
DNA: TGTGCCATCAGTGAGTCGGGAGCATTGCACAATGAGCAGTTCTTC

D: -
V: TRBV4-3
J: TRBJ2-5
size: -
CDR3: CASSQASPGGSRQETQYF
DNA: TGCGCCAGCAGCCAAGCCTCCCCGGGCGGTAGCAGGCAAGAGACCCAGTACTTC

D: -
V: TRBV5-6
J: TRBJ2-1
size: -
CDR3: CASSFSGSSYNEQFF
DNA: TGTGCCAGCAGCTTTAGCGGAAGCTCCTACAATGAGCAGTTCTTC

D: -
V: TRBV7-2
J: TRBJ1-3
size: -
CDR3: CASSLNWGSGNTIYF
DNA: TGTGCCAGCAGCTTAAATTGGGGATCTGGAAACACCATATATTTT

D: -
V: TRBV5-4
J: TRBJ1-5
size: -
CDR3: CASSQDSNQPQHF
DNA: TGTGCCAGCAGCCAAGATAGCAATCAGCCCCAGCATTTT

D: -
V: TRBV6-6
J: TRBJ1-3
size: once
CDR3: CASSYIRASGNTIYF
DNA: TGTGCCAGCAGTTACATTCGCGCCTCTGGAAACACCATATATTTT

D: -
V: TRBV28
J: TRBJ1-2
size: -
CDR3: CASTPSGANYGYTF
DNA: TGTGCCAGCACTCCGTCCGGGGCCAACTATGGCTACACCTTC

D: -
V: TRBV4-1
J: TRBJ1-3
size: -
CDR3: CASSQGRLGVGRGTIYF
DNA: TGCGCCAGCAGCCAAGGAAGGCTGGGGGTCGGTAGGGGCACCATATATTTT

D: -
V: TRBV19
J: TRBJ1-5
size: -
CDR3: CASNKQGFQPQHF
DNA: TGTGCCAGTAATAAACAGGGATTTCAGCCCCAGCATTTT

D: -
V: TRBV12-3/TRBV12-4
J: TRBJ2-5
size: -
CDR3: CASSLQTRETQYF
DNA: TGTGCCAGCAGTCTACAGACCCGGGAGACCCAGTACTTC